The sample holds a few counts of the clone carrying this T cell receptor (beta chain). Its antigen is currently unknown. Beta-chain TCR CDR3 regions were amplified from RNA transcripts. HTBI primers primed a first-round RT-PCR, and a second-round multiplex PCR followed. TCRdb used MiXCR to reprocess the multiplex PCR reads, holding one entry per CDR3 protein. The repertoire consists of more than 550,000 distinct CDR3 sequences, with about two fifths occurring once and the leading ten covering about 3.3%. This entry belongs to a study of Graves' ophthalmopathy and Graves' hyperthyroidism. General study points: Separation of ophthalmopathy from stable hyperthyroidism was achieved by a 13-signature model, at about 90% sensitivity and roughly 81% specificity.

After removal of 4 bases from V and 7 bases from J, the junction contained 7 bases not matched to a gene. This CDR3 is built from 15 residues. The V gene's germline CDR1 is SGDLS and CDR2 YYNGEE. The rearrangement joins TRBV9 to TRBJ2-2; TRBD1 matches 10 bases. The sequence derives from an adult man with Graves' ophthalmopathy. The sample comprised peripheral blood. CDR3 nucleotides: TGTGCCAGCAGCCCAGGGACAGGGGAGGGCGGGGAGCTGTTTTTT. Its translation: CASSPGTGEGGELFF.